This is a list of T cell receptor beta chains from one sample in a study of T cell responses to AZD1222 COVID-19 vaccine. The repertoire was sequenced with immunoSEQ multiplex PCR; TCRdb's copy has only in-frame clones and lacks some. Of 80,000 or so clones listed, 90% are singletons. The sequences come from peripheral blood, collected on day 0 of AZD1222 vaccination. The receptors originated from an adult in good health. CDR3s include the opening cysteine and the closing phenylalanine or tryptophan. The D gene is left open where the match is weak. Clone size, where shown, is once, few, many, or a class for clones that have expanded.

D: .
size: few
V: TRBV25-1
J: TRBJ2-7
DNA: TGTGCCAGCACCGATGTTAAGAGGCACGAGCAGTACTTC
CDR3: CASTDVKRHEQYF

D: .
size: .
V: TRBV9
J: TRBJ2-3
DNA: TGTGCCAGCAGCCCACACGATACGCAGTATTTT
CDR3: CASSPHDTQYF

D: .
size: once
V: TRBV30
J: TRBJ1-5
DNA: TGTGCCTGGAGTGACAGGAATCAGCCCCAGCATTTT
CDR3: CAWSDRNQPQHF

D: .
size: few
V: TRBV28
J: TRBJ2-1
DNA: TGTGCCAGCAGTTTCGGGGGATCCGGTAGGGATGAGCAGTTCTTC
CDR3: CASSFGGSGRDEQFF

D: .
size: .
V: TRBV29-1
J: TRBJ1-2
DNA: TGCAGCGTTGACAGGGCTTTCAATGGCTACACCTTC
CDR3: CSVDRAFNGYTF

D: TRBD2
size: .
V: TRBV5-4
J: TRBJ2-1
DNA: TGTGCCAGCAGCCGGACTAGCGGGGGGTCGACCCTTAATGAGCAGTTCTTC
CDR3: CASSRTSGGSTLNEQFF

D: .
size: .
V: TRBV27
J: TRBJ1-5
DNA: TGTGCCAGCAGAAACAGGGGCAATCAGCCCCAGCATTTT
CDR3: CASRNRGNQPQHF

D: .
size: .
V: TRBV6-5
J: TRBJ2-5
DNA: TGTGCCAGCACAAGAAACTCCTATAGTCAAGAGACCCAGTACTTC
CDR3: CASTRNSYSQETQYF

D: .
size: .
V: TRBV21-1
J: TRBJ2-7
DNA: TGTGCCAGCAGGGTATGGGAGCAGTACTTC
CDR3: CASRVWEQYF

D: .
size: once
V: TRBV5-4
J: TRBJ1-3
DNA: TGTGCCAGCAGCCGGGACCTCTCTGGAAACACCATATATTTT
CDR3: CASSRDLSGNTIYF

D: .
size: .
V: TRBV11-2
J: TRBJ1-6
DNA: TGTGCCAGCAGCTTGACTGAGAATTCACCCCTCCACTTT
CDR3: CASSLTENSPLHF

D: .
size: .
V: TRBV11-2
J: TRBJ1-2
DNA: TGTGCCAGCAGCTTCGGGGTTGTGGATGGCTACACCTTC
CDR3: CASSFGVVDGYTF

D: .
size: once
V: TRBV5-1
J: TRBJ1-5
DNA: TGCGCCAGCAGCTCCGAGGGGGGGATCCAGCCCCAGCATTTT
CDR3: CASSSEGGIQPQHF

D: .
size: .
V: TRBV28
J: TRBJ1-2
DNA: TGTGCCAGCAGTTTAGGCCAAGCTAACTATGGCTACACCTTC
CDR3: CASSLGQANYGYTF

D: TRBD1
size: .
V: TRBV27
J: TRBJ1-5
DNA: TGTGCCAGCAGCCCCGGGACAGCAGCCGATCAGCCCCAGCATTTT
CDR3: CASSPGTAADQPQHF

D: .
size: few
V: TRBV9
J: TRBJ2-2
DNA: TGTGCCAGCAGTTATGACAGTCTTAACACCGGGGAGCTGTTTTTT
CDR3: CASSYDSLNTGELFF

D: TRBD1
size: .
V: TRBV11-2
J: TRBJ1-2
DNA: TGTGCCAGCAGCTCACAGGGGGCGACTGGCTACACCTTC
CDR3: CASSSQGATGYTF

D: TRBD1
size: .
V: TRBV19
J: TRBJ1-6
DNA: TGTGCCAGTAGTACCCGACCGGGACAGGGTAATTCACCCCTCCACTTT
CDR3: CASSTRPGQGNSPLHF

D: .
size: .
V: TRBV6-5
J: TRBJ1-1
DNA: TGTGCCAGCAGTTACTCTCCTCTGAACACTGAAGCTTTCTTT
CDR3: CASSYSPLNTEAFF

D: .
size: .
V: TRBV5-5
J: TRBJ2-7
DNA: TGTGCCAGCAAAACGGATCCTACCTACGAGCAGTACTTC
CDR3: CASKTDPTYEQYF

D: .
size: once
V: TRBV7-8
J: TRBJ1-2
DNA: TGTGCCAGCAGCCTAGTAGGGATTGCTGGCTACACCTTC
CDR3: CASSLVGIAGYTF

D: .
size: .
V: TRBV12-5
J: TRBJ1-1
DNA: TGTGCTAGTGGTTTACACCGGGGTGAAGCTTTCTTT
CDR3: CASGLHRGEAFF

D: .
size: .
V: TRBV7-2
J: TRBJ1-1
DNA: TGTGCCAGCAGCTTATTTAAGGGGACTGAAGCTTTCTTT
CDR3: CASSLFKGTEAFF

D: TRBD1
size: .
V: TRBV4-3
J: TRBJ1-4
DNA: TGCGCCAGCAGCCAAGATCCAGGGGGGGAGGATGAAAAACTGTTTTTT
CDR3: CASSQDPGGEDEKLFF

D: .
size: .
V: TRBV2
J: TRBJ1-1
DNA: TGTGCCAGCAGTCTCCACAGTGAGGGCGCTGAAGCTTTCTTT
CDR3: CASSLHSEGAEAFF

D: TRBD1
size: .
V: TRBV4-3
J: TRBJ1-6
DNA: TGCGCCAGCAGCCCTCGGGACAGTTTAAGTTCACCCCTCCACTTT
CDR3: CASSPRDSLSSPLHF

D: .
size: .
V: TRBV7-2
J: TRBJ1-1
DNA: TGTGCCAGCAGCCGCCTGGGACAGAACACTGAAGCTTTCTTT
CDR3: CASSRLGQNTEAFF

D: TRBD1
size: .
V: TRBV18
J: TRBJ2-7
DNA: TGTGCCAGCTCACCGTACTGGGACAGGTTCTACGAGCAGTACTTC
CDR3: CASSPYWDRFYEQYF

D: TRBD1
size: .
V: TRBV2
J: TRBJ1-2
DNA: TGTGCCAGCAAGAGGGACAGGGCATCCTATGGCTACACCTTC
CDR3: CASKRDRASYGYTF

D: .
size: .
V: TRBV9
J: TRBJ1-6
DNA: TGTGCCAGCAGCGTATTTTCGGATTCACCCCTCCACTTT
CDR3: CASSVFSDSPLHF

D: TRBD1
size: .
V: TRBV7-9
J: TRBJ1-5
DNA: TGTGCCAGCAGCTTAGGAACAGGGGTGGACAATCAGCCCCAGCATTTT
CDR3: CASSLGTGVDNQPQHF

D: .
size: .
V: TRBV10-3
J: TRBJ1-2
DNA: TGTGCCACGACTAGTTTGGGCGGCTACACCTTC
CDR3: CATTSLGGYTF

D: .
size: .
V: TRBV7-2
J: TRBJ2-1
DNA: TGTGCCAGCAGCTCAGTCAAGGGCCCCTCCTACAATGAGCAGTTCTTC
CDR3: CASSSVKGPSYNEQFF

D: .
size: .
V: TRBV2
J: TRBJ2-2
DNA: TGTGCCAGCAGTGAAAGGGCAGGGTGGGAGGCCGGGGAGCTGTTTTTT
CDR3: CASSERAGWEAGELFF

D: .
size: .
V: TRBV14
J: TRBJ1-1
DNA: TGTGCCAGCAGCCAACCCCAAGGGAAGAACACTGAAGCTTTCTTT
CDR3: CASSQPQGKNTEAFF

D: .
size: .
V: TRBV3-1/TRBV3-2
J: TRBJ2-1
DNA: TGTGCCAGCAGCCAAGAGACAGGTTTGTGGGAGCAGTTCTTC
CDR3: CASSQETGLWEQFF

D: TRBD1
size: .
V: TRBV4-3
J: TRBJ2-7
DNA: TGCGCCAGCAGCGTAGGGACCCTAGACAGGGATTACGAGCAGTACTTC
CDR3: CASSVGTLDRDYEQYF

D: .
size: .
V: TRBV12-3/TRBV12-4
J: TRBJ1-1
DNA: TGTGCCAGCAGATATTGGACGAACACTGAAGCTTTCTTT
CDR3: CASRYWTNTEAFF

D: .
size: .
V: TRBV7-2
J: TRBJ2-7
DNA: TGTGCCAGCAGCTTATTTCGAGGGGGGGCCTACGAGCAGTACTTC
CDR3: CASSLFRGGAYEQYF

D: .
size: .
V: TRBV3-1/TRBV3-2
J: TRBJ2-7
DNA: TGTGCCAGCAGCCGGGGTAGCGGAGACGAGCAGTACTTC
CDR3: CASSRGSGDEQYF

D: .
size: .
V: TRBV19
J: TRBJ2-6
DNA: TGTGCCAGTACCAGCCCCCAGGGGTCGGGGGCCAACGTCCTGACTTTC
CDR3: CASTSPQGSGANVLTF

D: .
size: .
V: TRBV6-2/TRBV6-3
J: TRBJ1-6
DNA: TGTGCCAGCAGTTACAGGCGGGACCGCAATAATTCACCCCTCCACTTT
CDR3: CASSYRRDRNNSPLHF

D: TRBD1
size: .
V: TRBV5-1
J: TRBJ2-1
DNA: TGCGCCAGCCGCAGGGGGTCGAGCTCCTACAATGAGCAGTTCTTC
CDR3: CASRRGSSSYNEQFF

D: .
size: .
V: TRBV27
J: TRBJ2-3
DNA: TGTGCCAGCAGTTTAAGCCCGGGTACAGATACGCAGTATTTT
CDR3: CASSLSPGTDTQYF

D: TRBD1
size: .
V: TRBV5-1
J: TRBJ2-5
DNA: TGCGCCAGCAGCCAGGGACAGGTCCAAGAGACCCAGTACTTC
CDR3: CASSQGQVQETQYF

D: TRBD1
size: .
V: TRBV5-8
J: TRBJ1-4
DNA: TGTGCCAGCAGGGCGACAGGGGCAACTAATGAAAAACTGTTTTTT
CDR3: CASRATGATNEKLFF

D: .
size: .
V: TRBV30
J: TRBJ1-6
DNA: TGTGCCTGGAGTGTAAACAGGGCAGTCCGGTCACCCCTCCACTTT
CDR3: CAWSVNRAVRSPLHF

D: TRBD1
size: .
V: TRBV27
J: TRBJ1-1
DNA: TGTGCCAGCAGCCACGGCCGACAGGGTAACTCCGAAGCTTTCTTT
CDR3: CASSHGRQGNSEAFF

D: .
size: .
V: TRBV12-3/TRBV12-4
J: TRBJ1-5
DNA: TGTGCCAGCAGTTTAGCCAGGGATCAGCCCCAGCATTTT
CDR3: CASSLARDQPQHF

D: .
size: .
V: TRBV3-1/TRBV3-2
J: TRBJ1-1
DNA: TGTGCCAGCAGCCTTCAGAGAAACACTGAAGCTTTCTTT
CDR3: CASSLQRNTEAFF